This entry lists 25 T cell receptor beta chains sequenced from one sample in a study of blood T cells in healthy people across ages. PCR was performed a second time for about 6 to 12 cycles using a sample-barcoded 5' primer and a J-beta primer mix. In TCRdb, the 5' RACE reads were re-called with MiXCR into one record per CDR3 protein. In the table there are around 1,000,000 distinct CDR3 sequences, almost 25% of which are singletons. The sample also formed part of further work on T cells of mothers and their children.

Sample: blood. The receptors originated from a girl aged 2-10 years in good health.

This clonotype appeared a few times. This rearrangement joins TRBV11-2 to TRBJ1-1, with D tentatively TRBD1 (5 bases). Trimming took 7 bases from V and 1 from J, leaving 13 bases between them. Germline CDR1 reads SGHAT; CDR2 reads FQNNGV. This CDR3 comprises 14 residues. CDR3 sequence (DNA): TGTGCCAGCACCATTGACAGAAGGAACACTGAAGCTTTCTTT. The encoded protein is CASTIDRRNTEAFF.

In this sample, this clonotype turned up a few times. The rearrangement uses TRBV28 and TRBJ2-2, with TRBD2 matching 9 bases. CDR3 length equals 16 residues. V was clipped by 4 bases and J by 4 bases; unmatched bases: 7. In germline, CDR1 is MDHEN, CDR2 SYDVKM. In nucleotides, the CDR3 is TGTGCCAGCAGTTCTCCCGGGACTAGCAGCACCGGGGAGCTGTTTTTT. It specifies CASSSPGTSSTGELFF.

The rearrangement joins TRBV11-2 to TRBJ2-1, with TRBD2 matching 14 bases. From germline, CDR1 is SGHAT and CDR2 FQNNGV. The CDR3 extends over 19 amino acids. V was pared by 9 bases and J by 8 bases, with 21 bases of the junction left unmatched. The CDR3 spells CASTDRGHGLAGGVDEQFF. In DNA form, the CDR3 reads TGTGCCAGTACGGACAGGGGGCACGGACTAGCGGGAGGTGTGGATGAGCAGTTCTTC.

The chain uses TRBV7-3 and TRBJ2-1; D is uncertain. Germline values: CDR1 SGHTA, CDR2 FQGTGA. The CDR3 extends over 15 amino acids. The V end lost 1 base, the J end lost 8 bases, and 15 bases lay between the germline ends. As DNA, the CDR3 is TGTGCCAGCAGCTTAATCCCCACCCCTAGTTATGAGCAGTTCTTC. It encodes CASSLIPTPSYEQFF.

The CDR3 DNA is TGCAGCGTTGAAGATCGCGGACAGGGATCCAACAATGAGCAGTTCTTC. It yields the protein CSVEDRGQGSNNEQFF. The chain recombines TRBV29-1 with TRBJ2-1; TRBD1 agrees at 8 bases. The CDR3 spans 16 residues. CDR1 and CDR2 from the germline V gene are SQVTM and ANQGSEA. V lost 0 bases, J lost 5 bases, and 9 bases stayed unmatched.

This chain uses TRBV2 with TRBJ2-5; no clear D. Trimming removed 4 bases from V and 4 bases from J, with 10 bases in between. Germline CDR1 SNHLY, CDR2 FYNNEI. This CDR3 has 13 residues. The CDR3 region has the DNA TGTGCCAGCAGTGCTTATCGTCGAGAGACCCAGTACTTC. Translation: CASSAYRRETQYF.

This sequence joins TRBV20-1 and TRBJ2-7; TRBD1 aligns across 8 bases. The CDR3 has 14 residues. V dropped 3 bases and J dropped 1; count of bases not matched to a gene: 5. CDR1 DFQATT and CDR2 SNEGSKA come from the germline V gene (reference sequence). The CDR3 bases are TGCAGTGCTAGGTCCAGGACAGGGTCCTACGAGCAGTACTTC. Encoded protein: CSARSRTGSYEQYF.

This clonotype was counted between two and nine times. This chain connects TRBV12-3 or TRBV12-4 to TRBJ1-2, with D uncertain. V lost 3 bases and J lost 8, with 13 bases in between. CDR3 length: 13 residues. The CDR3 protein is CASSFSSGSGYTF. The CDR3 DNA reads TGTGCCAGCAGTTTTAGTTCTGGGAGCGGCTACACCTTC.

J is TRBJ1-1 and V is TRBV6-5, with 7 bases fitting TRBD1. V was pared by 0 bases and J by 6 bases, with 10 bases of the junction left unmatched. Germline CDR1 reads MNHEY; CDR2 reads SVGAGI. The CDR3 extends over 16 amino acids. The DNA of the CDR3 is TGTGCCAGCAGTTACTCTAGGGGGCAAGTAAGTCCTGAAGCTTTCTTT. Encoded protein: CASSYSRGQVSPEAFF.

This clonotype was observed a handful of times. The V gene is TRBV12-3 or TRBV12-4, the J gene TRBJ2-7, with 9 nucleotides matching TRBD1. With 8 bases clipped from V and 6 bases from J, the junction kept 11 bases outside the gene matches. This CDR3 has 14 residues. DNA for the CDR3: TGTGCCAGCGCGCTTACAGGGGGCTACCCCGAGCAGTACTTC. It is translated as CASALTGGYPEQYF.

This clonotype was observed a handful of times. The chain couples TRBV18 to TRBJ2-3; the D gene is possibly TRBD2 (5 bases). Looked up from germline, CDR1 is KGHSH and CDR2 is LQKENI. V lost 3 bases, J lost 5 bases, and 18 bases lay in between. This CDR3 comprises 16 residues. The CDR3: CASSPEIGRGIDTQYF. The CDR3 bases are TGTGCCAGCTCACCGGAAATTGGGCGAGGGATAGATACGCAGTATTTT.

This clonotype was seen only a few times. The chain uses TRBV11-2 and TRBJ2-5, with TRBD1 identical over 10 bases. Judging by the DNA end, TRBJ2-7 fits better; the J call may be wrong. CDR1 is SGHAT and CDR2 is FQNNGV in the germline V gene. This CDR3 has 15 amino acids. The CDR3 nucleotides are TGTGCCAGCAGCTTAACCGGGACAGGGGTAGTCGAGCAGTACTTC. Translation gives CASSLTGTGVVEQYF.

J is TRBJ2-1 and V is TRBV29-1; tentative D call: TRBD1 (5 bases). Germline V gives CDR1 SQVTM, CDR2 ANQGSEA. V was clipped by 6 bases and J by 0 bases, with 9 bases between them. The CDR3 spans 13 residues. In nucleotides, the CDR3 is TGCAGCGTCGTTAGGGGCTCCTACAATGAGCAGTTCTTC. It yields the protein CSVVRGSYNEQFF.

The chain joins TRBV5-1 to TRBJ2-1; D remains unclear. The length of the CDR3 is 15 residues. Per germline, CDR1 SGHRS and CDR2 YFSETQ. Trimming took 4 bases from V and 7 from J, leaving 18 bases between them. As DNA, the CDR3 is TGCGCCAGCAGCCCAGGATTTGGAACAGAGAATGAGCAGTTCTTC. This translates into CASSPGFGTENEQFF.

This clonotype was seen at least ten times. V and J are TRBV28 and TRBJ2-4, with TRBD1 identical over 8 bases. CDR3 length equals 14 residues. The V gene's germline CDR1 is MDHEN and CDR2 SYDVKM. Trimming took 3 bases from V and 6 from J; bases not matched to a gene: 4. CDR3 loop: CASSFTTGVNIQYF. CDR3 DNA: TGTGCCAGCAGTTTTACGACAGGGGTAAACATTCAGTACTTC. Supplemented by reference TRBV28 and TRBJ2-4, the full variable domain reads DVKVTQSSRYLVKRTGEKVFLECVQDMDHENMFWYRQDPGLGLRLIYFSYDVKMKEKGDIPEGYSVSREKKERFSLILESASTNQTSMYLCASSFTTGVNIQYFGAGTRLSVL.

The chain links TRBV12-3 or TRBV12-4 to TRBJ2-3; D is perhaps TRBD1 or TRBD2 (7 bases each). Deletions cut 5 bases from V and 2 bases from J, with 14 bases between. CDR3 length: 15 amino acids. The CDR3 coding sequence is TGTGCCAGCAGTCCAGGGGGGGCCCTCACAGATACGCAGTATTTT. Amino acids: CASSPGGALTDTQYF.

A few counts support this clonotype. The V gene is TRBV7-9, the J gene TRBJ2-7; possibly TRBD1 or TRBD2 for D (5 bases each). V shed 5 bases and J shed 3 bases, with 17 bases lying between them. The CDR3 length is 15 residues. Germline lookup yields CDR1 SEHNR and CDR2 FQNEAQ (reference sequence). CDR3 sequence: CASSPGTLAGYEQYF. The CDR3 region has the DNA TGTGCCAGCAGCCCCGGGACCCTAGCCGGCTACGAGCAGTACTTC.

This clonotype showed up just a few times. The chain recombines TRBV11-2 with TRBJ2-4, with 12 bases that match TRBD2. Germline V gene sequence: CDR1 SGHAT, CDR2 FQNNGV. The CDR3 is made up of 20 amino acids. V lost 5 bases to trimming and J lost 7 bases; unmatched junction nucleotides: 21. The CDR3 loop is CASSRSSPSGRVDLRNIQYF. CDR3 bases: TGTGCCAGCAGCCGATCGTCTCCTAGCGGGAGGGTTGACCTGCGGAACATTCAGTACTTC.

This clonotype occurred once. This chain uses TRBV13 with TRBJ2-7; 12 bases are shared with TRBD2. Judging by the DNA end, TRBJ2-1 fits better; the J call may be wrong. CDR3 size: 16 residues. CDR1 is PRHDT, CDR2 FYEKMQ, per germline (reference sequence). CDR3 region: CASSTPSGGENNEQFF. The CDR3 nucleotides read TGTGCCAGCAGCACCCCTAGCGGGGGGGAGAACAATGAGCAGTTCTTC.

This clonotype has a single count. The chain links TRBV5-4 to TRBJ2-4; 10 bases fit TRBD2. Germline loops: CDR1 SGHNT, CDR2 YYREEE (reference sequence). The V and J ends lost 2 bases and 4 bases, in that order; junction bases with no gene match: 6. The CDR3 spans 16 residues. CDR3 nucleotide sequence: TGTGCCAGCAGCTTCCCTAGCGGGAGTCCTAAAAACATTCAGTACTTC. This encodes CASSFPSGSPKNIQYF.

This clonotype was counted only a few times. The chain joins TRBV20-1 to TRBJ2-7; D remains unclear. Trimming took off 6 bases at V and 1 base at J, with 19 bases between the two ends. This CDR3 contains 15 residues. Germline V gene sequence: CDR1 DFQATT, CDR2 SNEGSKA (reference sequence). The CDR3 loop reads CSAGNGVEGSYEQYF. In DNA, the CDR3 is TGCAGTGCGGGGAATGGAGTCGAAGGATCCTACGAGCAGTACTTC.

This clonotype occurred many times. The chain couples TRBV5-6 to TRBJ2-5, with D hard to call. The CDR3 contains 12 residues. CDR1 is SGHDT and CDR2 is YYEEEE in the germline V gene. V was shortened by 2 bases and J by 5 bases, with 7 bases between the two germline ends. CDR3 coding DNA: TGTGCCAGCAGCTTAGGGTTTGAGACCCAGTACTTC. Protein: CASSLGFETQYF.

As regards this clonotype: The junction does not match germline at one end; this may be a read error. This rearrangement joins TRBV3-1 to TRBJ2-1, with D possibly TRBD2 on 6 matching bases. The CDR3 runs to 15 residues. CDR1 is LGHDT, CDR2 YNNKEL, per germline (reference sequence). The CDR3 DNA is TGTGCCACCAGCCAAAATAGCGGCAACTACAATGAGCAGTTCTTC. It yields the protein CATSQNSGNYNEQFF.

This clonotype was seen a handful of times. This chain connects TRBV4-3 to TRBJ1-1, with 8 nucleotides matching TRBD1. Trimming removed 0 bases from V and 5 bases from J; junction bases left unmatched: 5. Germline-derived CDR1 and CDR2 are LGHNA and YSLEER. The CDR3 consists of 15 residues. CDR3 nucleotides: TGCGCCAGCAGCCAAGATAACAGGGGGAGGACTGAAGCTTTCTTT. This sequence encodes CASSQDNRGRTEAFF.

The sample holds a few counts of this clonotype. J is TRBJ2-4 and V is TRBV27; D might be TRBD2 (5 bases). The germline V gene encodes CDR1 MNHEY and CDR2 SMNVEV (reference sequence). CDR3 length: 15 amino acids. Trimming took off 5 bases at V and 9 bases at J, with 20 bases between the two ends. The CDR3 sequence is CASSPYRTPDTIQYF. As DNA, the CDR3 is TGTGCCAGCAGTCCATATCGGACTCCTGATACCATTCAGTACTTC.